This TCR beta chain was observed in a study of blood T cells in healthy people across ages. Primed by a sample-barcoded 5' primer and a J-beta primer mix, a second PCR proceeded for 7 to 11 cycles. TCRdb re-analysed the 5' RACE reads in MiXCR, keeping a single row per CDR3 protein. The sample consists of approximately 1,000,000 distinct CDR3 sequences, more than 35% of them appearing once. This clonotype showed up just a few times. The sequence came from a woman aged 55-70 years in good health. Sequenced: blood.

As DNA, the CDR3 is TGTGCCAGCAGCCAAGTGGGGCGCGCTAGCGAGGAGACCCAGTACTTC. Translation gives CASSQVGRASEETQYF. The rearrangement links TRBV14 to TRBJ2-5; a possible D gene is TRBD2 (6 bases). The CDR3 is 16 amino acids. Germline V gene data show CDR1 as SGHDN and CDR2 as FVKESK. Trimming removed 1 base from V and 5 bases from J, with 17 bases in between.